This is a list of T cell receptor beta chains from one sample in a study of Ad26.COV2.S vaccination and SARS-CoV-2 variants. Here immunoSEQ multiplex PCR was the method, and the copy in TCRdb shows in-frame clones only, minus some. The data show roughly 250,000 clones, roughly 89% seen once. The source was peripheral blood, collected in a trial of Ad26.COV2.S vaccine versus placebo. The origin of the receptors is a person between 18 and 59 years old who received the Ad26.COV2.S COVID-19 vaccine or a placebo. CDR3s include the opening cysteine and the closing phenylalanine or tryptophan. Fields, in order: J gene, D gene, V gene, clone size, CDR3 DNA, CDR3 protein. A D gene is named only where the DNA matches it firmly. Some rows mark clone size as missing; the rest say once, few, many or name a class of expanded clone.

TRBJ1-2,NA,TRBV6-2/TRBV6-3,NA,TGTGCCAGCAGTTATCTGAATTTTAACTATGGCTACACCTTC,CASSYLNFNYGYTF
TRBJ2-5,NA,TRBV24-1,NA,TGTGCCACCAGTGATTTGGACAGGAACGCGGAGACCCAGTACTTC,CATSDLDRNAETQYF
TRBJ1-1,NA,TRBV18,NA,TGTGCCAGCTCCGGACAGCTTGAAGCTTTCTTT,CASSGQLEAFF
TRBJ2-2,TRBD2,TRBV7-2,NA,TGTGCCAGCAGCTTAGCTAGCGGGGGAACCGGGGAGCTGTTTTTT,CASSLASGGTGELFF
TRBJ1-1,TRBD1,TRBV28,NA,TGTGCCAGCAGGACGGGACAGGGTAACACTGAAGCTTTCTTT,CASRTGQGNTEAFF
TRBJ2-1,NA,TRBV7-8,NA,TGTGCCAGCAGCCCCACGTTCCTTAGCGGCTCCTACAATGAGCAGTTCTTC,CASSPTFLSGSYNEQFF
TRBJ2-7,TRBD2,TRBV7-2,NA,TGTGCCAGCAGCTTAGATCGGGGGGGGGCCTACGAGCAGTACTTC,CASSLDRGGAYEQYF
TRBJ2-6,TRBD2,TRBV9,NA,TGTGCCAGCAGCGTAGTTTCAGCGGGGGCCTACTCTGGGGCCAACGTCCTGACTTTC,CASSVVSAGAYSGANVLTF
TRBJ2-7,NA,TRBV27,NA,TGTGCCAGCAAGGGTCTCGGATACGAGCAGTACTTC,CASKGLGYEQYF
TRBJ2-5,TRBD2,TRBV5-1,NA,TGCGCCAGCAGCCCAGGTCGCGGGGGGGCCAGGGAGACCCAGTACTTC,CASSPGRGGARETQYF
TRBJ1-5,NA,TRBV4-3,NA,TGCGCCAGCAGCCAAGATCGGAGGGGTCAGCCCCAGCATTTT,CASSQDRRGQPQHF
TRBJ1-2,NA,TRBV20-1,NA,TGCAGTGTTACGGCCAAGGGCTACACCTTC,CSVTAKGYTF
TRBJ2-6,TRBD1,TRBV19,NA,TGTGCCAGTAGTATGACAGGGCCTCCCTCTGGGGCCAACGTCCTGACTTTC,CASSMTGPPSGANVLTF
TRBJ2-1,TRBD1,TRBV4-3,NA,TGCGCCAGCAGCCACCCCGGGGTTCGGGACAGGGTCTCCTACAATGAGCAGTTCTTC,CASSHPGVRDRVSYNEQFF
TRBJ2-1,NA,TRBV4-1,NA,TGCGCCAGCAGCCCCCGAGGTAATAATGAGCAGTTCTTC,CASSPRGNNEQFF
TRBJ2-2,NA,TRBV6-6,NA,TGTGCCAGCACCACTAGCAGGAACACCGGGGAGCTGTTTTTT,CASTTSRNTGELFF
TRBJ2-3,TRBD1,TRBV6-5,NA,TGTGCCAGCAGTTACCCGGGACAGGGGGCTAAAGATACGCAGTATTTT,CASSYPGQGAKDTQYF
TRBJ2-2,NA,TRBV9,NA,TGTGCCAGCACTCCTGGGGTGGGAACCGGGGAGCTGTTTTTT,CASTPGVGTGELFF
TRBJ1-4,NA,TRBV5-4,NA,TGTGCCAGCAGCTTGGACATTTCAACTAATGAAAAACTGTTTTTT,CASSLDISTNEKLFF
TRBJ2-1,NA,TRBV23-1,once,TGCGCCCCCGCTTCAGGGCTTGAGCAGTTCTTC,CAPASGLEQFF
TRBJ2-5,TRBD1,TRBV18,NA,TGTGCCAGCTCACCAAAGGCAGGGACAGGGCGCCAAGAGACCCAGTACTTC,CASSPKAGTGRQETQYF
TRBJ1-1,NA,TRBV7-8,NA,TGTGCCAGCAGCGTATCTAGGAACACTGAAGCTTTCTTT,CASSVSRNTEAFF
TRBJ1-5,NA,TRBV14,NA,TGTGCCAGCAGCCGAGGGGGCAATCAGCCCCAGCATTTT,CASSRGGNQPQHF
TRBJ2-1,TRBD2,TRBV4-2,NA,TGTGCCAGCAGCTTCCCAGCGGGAGGGCCTGAGCAGTTCTTC,CASSFPAGGPEQFF
TRBJ1-2,TRBD1,TRBV29-1,NA,TGCAGCGTTGAAGCGGGACAGGGGTATCTAAACTATGGCTACACCTTC,CSVEAGQGYLNYGYTF
TRBJ2-2,NA,TRBV30,NA,TGTGCCTGGAGTGTTGGTTACACCGGGGAGCTGTTTTTT,CAWSVGYTGELFF
TRBJ2-7,TRBD2,TRBV7-2,NA,TGTGCCAGCAGCTTGGGCAGCGGGGGAATATACGAGCAGTACTTC,CASSLGSGGIYEQYF
TRBJ1-2,TRBD1,TRBV5-4,NA,TGTGCCAGCAGAGACAGGGAAAGGCGCTACACCTTC,CASRDRERRYTF
TRBJ2-3,TRBD2,TRBV11-2,NA,TGTGCCAGCAGCTTCGAGCGGGAGACGGCAGATACGCAGTATTTT,CASSFERETADTQYF
TRBJ2-1,NA,TRBV3-1/TRBV3-2,NA,TGTGCCAGCAGCCAGGCCACGTCCTACAATGAGCAGTTCTTC,CASSQATSYNEQFF
TRBJ1-4,NA,TRBV20-1,few,TGCAGTGCTAGTCCCGGAAGGGGGGGAGGTAATGAAAAACTGTTTTTT,CSASPGRGGGNEKLFF
TRBJ2-1,NA,TRBV11-2,NA,TGTGCCAGCAGCTATGTAGGTCGGTTGATCTTC,CASSYVGRLIF
TRBJ1-1,NA,TRBV27,NA,TGTGCCAGCAGTTTATCCCCAGCTTGGGGGAACACTGAAGCTTTCTTT,CASSLSPAWGNTEAFF
TRBJ1-2,NA,TRBV7-2,NA,TGTGCCAGCAGCTTGGATCCGGCTAACTATGGCTACACCTTC,CASSLDPANYGYTF
TRBJ2-1,NA,TRBV5-5,NA,TGTGCCAGCAGCTTGGCCCCACAGGGCGATGAGCAGTTCTTC,CASSLAPQGDEQFF
TRBJ1-6,TRBD1,TRBV6-6,NA,TGTGCCAGCAGTTACCGACAGGGGCACAATTCACCCCTCCACTTT,CASSYRQGHNSPLHF
TRBJ2-7,NA,TRBV7-9,NA,TGTGCCAGCAGCCCTACGGTGGGTGAAATCGACTTC,CASSPTVGEIDF
TRBJ2-2,TRBD2,TRBV18,NA,TGTGCCAGCTCACCGGGACTAAACACTTGGGGGGAGCTGTTTTTT,CASSPGLNTWGELFF
TRBJ2-1,NA,TRBV3-1/TRBV3-2,NA,TGTGCCAGCAGCCCAGGGACTGATGAGCAGTTCTTC,CASSPGTDEQFF
TRBJ2-7,NA,TRBV4-1,NA,TGCGCCAGCAGCCAAGTACCGGAAACCTACGAGCAGTACTTC,CASSQVPETYEQYF
TRBJ2-6,NA,TRBV3-1/TRBV3-2,NA,TGTGCCAGCAGCCAAGATGAGATTCTCTCTGGGGCCAACGTCCTGACTTTC,CASSQDEILSGANVLTF
TRBJ1-1,NA,TRBV5-4,NA,TGTGCCAGCAGCCTCCCCGTAAACACTGAAGCTTTCTTT,CASSLPVNTEAFF
TRBJ2-3,TRBD2,TRBV6-5,NA,TGTGCCAGCAAAGCGGGAGGTTCCGCAGATACGCAGTATTTT,CASKAGGSADTQYF
TRBJ1-4,NA,TRBV6-6,NA,TGTGCCAGCAGTTTCAGGCCTCCGGCTGCTAATGAAAAACTGTTTTTT,CASSFRPPAANEKLFF
TRBJ1-3,NA,TRBV30,NA,TGTGCCTGCCACGGGGACTCTGGAAACACCATATATTTT,CACHGDSGNTIYF
TRBJ2-1,NA,TRBV4-3,NA,TGCGCCAGCAGCCAAGATGCGGGTGGCTCCTACAATGAGCAGTTCTTC,CASSQDAGGSYNEQFF
TRBJ2-6,NA,TRBV19,NA,TGTGCCAGTATAGGGATCTCTGGGGCCAACGTCCTGACTTTC,CASIGISGANVLTF
TRBJ1-1,NA,TRBV7-3,NA,TGTGCCAGCAGCTTGAGGGGTACGAACACTGAAGCTTTCTTT,CASSLRGTNTEAFF
TRBJ2-2,NA,TRBV7-9,few,TGTGCCAGCAGCGGGCGAGGACAGACCCGATGGAGGACCGGGGAGCTGTTTTTT,CASSGRGQTRWRTGELFF
TRBJ2-5,TRBD2,TRBV7-6,NA,TGTGCCAGCAGCTTGTCTAGCGGGTTAGTGGAGACCCAGTACTTC,CASSLSSGLVETQYF
TRBJ1-1,NA,TRBV7-2,NA,TGTGCCAGCAGCCCTACCCTGAGGGGGACCACTGAAGCTTTCTTT,CASSPTLRGTTEAFF
TRBJ2-2,NA,TRBV15,NA,TGTGCCACCAGCAGAGATCGGGCAGCCGGAGACACCGGGGAGCTGTTTTTT,CATSRDRAAGDTGELFF
TRBJ2-7,TRBD1,TRBV18,NA,TGTGCCAGCTCACCCCGGGACAGGACCTACGAGCAGTACTTC,CASSPRDRTYEQYF
TRBJ2-1,TRBD2,TRBV7-6,once,TGTGCCAGCAGCTTACCGTCTAGCGGGCTCAACAATGAGCAGTTCTTC,CASSLPSSGLNNEQFF